Each of the 31 T cell receptor beta chains below was sequenced from the same sample in a study of monozygotic twins with inflammatory bowel disease. TCRdb re-called the 5' RACE reads, yielding one record per CDR3 amino acid sequence without DNA. This table lists about 85,000 distinct CDR3 sequences. Material: blood. The receptors derive from a human donor with ulcerative colitis or Crohn's disease, or a healthy co-twin of an affected twin (not recorded which).

The chain has TRBV4-2 and TRBJ2-3; the D call from TCRdb, TRBD1, cannot be confirmed without DNA. Looked up from germline, CDR1 is LGHNA and CDR2 is YNFKEQ. There are 16 residues in the CDR3. CDR3 residues: CASSQEGGANVDTQYF.

The chain links TRBV27 to TRBJ1-4; TCRdb returns TRBD1, unconfirmable since there is no DNA. Per germline, CDR1 MNHEY and CDR2 SMNVEV (reference sequence). The CDR3 spans 19 residues. CDR3 sequence reads: CASSLTGTGATASNEKLFF.

The rearrangement links TRBV5-1 to TRBJ2-7; the D gene TCRdb calls, TRBD1, cannot be checked with no DNA. The CDR3 sequence is 15 residues long. CDR1 is SGHRS and CDR2 is YFSETQ in the germline V gene. This CDR3 reads CASSLEGSRAYEQYF.

V and J are TRBV5-6 and TRBJ2-3. The germline V gene encodes CDR1 SGHDT and CDR2 YYEEEE. CDR3 length: 14 residues. CDR3 in amino acids: CASSLDSYTDTQYF.

This chain links TRBV3-1 with TRBJ1-5; without DNA, the TCRdb call of TRBD1 cannot be checked. The germline gives CDR1 LGHDT, CDR2 YNNKEL (reference sequence). The CDR3 covers 12 residues. CDR3 in amino acids: CASSQGDRPQHF.

This rearrangement joins TRBV10-2 to TRBJ2-3. Germline V lookup: CDR1 WSHSY, CDR2 SAAADI. CDR3 length: 13 residues. The CDR3 is CASRNDWADTQYF.

This CDR3 is CASSLTQLGGNTIYF. This rearrangement joins TRBV6-1 to TRBJ1-3; as DNA is missing, the TRBD1 call by TCRdb cannot be tested. This CDR3 contains 15 residues. From germline, CDR1 is MNHNS and CDR2 SASEGT.

This chain joins TRBV20-1 and TRBJ1-5; TCRdb outputs TRBD1, but without DNA this stays unchecked. Per the germline V gene, CDR1 is DFQATT and CDR2 is SNEGSKA (reference sequence). This CDR3 is built from 12 residues. The CDR3 spells CSAGTGERREHF.

The chain carries TRBV20-1 and TRBJ2-3. CDR1 and CDR2 from the germline V gene are DFQATT and SNEGSKA (reference sequence). The CDR3 runs to 14 residues. The CDR3 reads CSAKRGGYTDTQYF.

This chain joins TRBV20-1 and TRBJ1-2. Per germline, CDR1 DFQATT and CDR2 SNEGSKA (reference sequence). The CDR3 loop spans 12 amino acids. The CDR3 spells CSAWASGYGYTF.

The chain combines TRBV6-1 with TRBJ1-2. The CDR3 spans 14 residues. The V gene's germline CDR1 is MNHNS and CDR2 SASEGT. The chain's CDR3 is CASSITDGNYGYTF.

This sequence joins TRBV12-3 or TRBV12-4 and TRBJ2-3; TCRdb's D gene call, TRBD2, goes unchecked for lack of DNA. The CDR3 has 14 amino acids. The CDR3 here is CASSPIAGGDTQYF.

J is TRBJ1-5 and V is TRBV7-8. Germline CDR1 is SGHVS and CDR2 is FQNEAQ. The CDR3 has 18 amino acids. CDR3 region: CASSQPQGQAHSHQPQHF.

The V gene is TRBV5-5, the J gene TRBJ1-5. This CDR3 has 15 amino acids. From germline, CDR1 is SGHKS and CDR2 YYEKEE (reference sequence). The CDR3 sequence is CASRLRWDDNQPQHF.

V and J are TRBV5-1 and TRBJ1-1. The CDR3 totals 15 residues. Per germline, CDR1 SGHRS and CDR2 YFSETQ. The CDR3: CASSLEGIGNTEAFF.

The chain recombines TRBV5-6 with TRBJ2-2. Germline V gives CDR1 SGHDT, CDR2 YYEEEE. The CDR3 sequence is 12 residues long. CDR3 region: CASSSMTGELFF.

This chain connects TRBV10-3 to TRBJ1-3; the D call of TRBD1 rests on TCRdb alone, since no DNA is present to check it. CDR3 size: 17 residues. Looked up from germline, CDR1 is ENHRY and CDR2 is SYGVKD. The CDR3 loop is CAISPRLGDLSGNTIYF.

The chain couples TRBV25-1 to TRBJ1-1; no DNA is available, so the TRBD1 call from TCRdb remains unchecked. Germline-derived CDR1 and CDR2 are MGHDK and SYGVNS. The CDR3 length is 15 residues. CDR3 in amino acids: CASSVAGTQYTEAFF. Variable domain in full (rest from reference TRBV25-1 and TRBJ1-1): EADIYQTPRYLVIGTGKKITLECSQTMGHDKMYWYQQDPGMELHLIHYSYGVNSTEKGDLSSESTVSRIRTEHFPLTLESARPSHTSQYLCASSVAGTQYTEAFFGQGTRLTVV.

This chain links TRBV5-1 with TRBJ2-2; as DNA is missing, the TRBD1 call by TCRdb cannot be tested. Germline CDR1 reads SGHRS; CDR2 reads YFSETQ. The CDR3 runs 14 residues. The CDR3 loop reads CASSLVTLAGELFF.

The chain is built from TRBV9 and TRBJ2-3. Germline CDR1 SGDLS, CDR2 YYNGEE. This CDR3 comprises 14 residues. CDR3 region: CASSVSRQTDTQYF.

This chain links TRBV12-3 or TRBV12-4 with TRBJ2-3; TCRdb returns TRBD1, unconfirmable since there is no DNA. This CDR3 region has 16 residues. The CDR3 spells CASFLERGVSTDTQYF.

The V gene is TRBV14, the J gene TRBJ2-7. Germline-derived CDR1 and CDR2 are SGHDN and FVKESK. The CDR3 is made up of 15 amino acids. This chain's CDR3 is CASSHATVKWYEQYF.

V and J are TRBV5-1 and TRBJ2-5. The germline gives CDR1 SGHRS, CDR2 YFSETQ. The CDR3 runs 14 residues. This CDR3 reads CASSLAGQQETQYF.

The rearrangement uses TRBV7-9 and TRBJ1-4. Germline CDR1 is SEHNR and CDR2 is FQNEAQ (reference sequence). This CDR3 spans 16 amino acids. The CDR3 sequence is CASSSKLLGNNEKLFF.

The genes are TRBV7-9 and TRBJ2-7. Germline loops: CDR1 SEHNR, CDR2 FQNEAQ (reference sequence). This CDR3 region has 13 residues. The CDR3 protein is CASSLEAEYEQYF.

The chain couples TRBV5-1 to TRBJ2-7; TCRdb reports TRBD2, a call that lacks DNA to check it against. This CDR3 region has 16 residues. In germline, CDR1 is SGHRS, CDR2 YFSETQ. The CDR3 region is CASSLGRDWGAYEQYF.

The CDR3 loop is CASSLGQDTYEQYF. The V call is TRBV7-8, the J call TRBJ2-7. Germline V gene lookup returns CDR1 SGHVS and CDR2 FQNEAQ. This CDR3 has 14 amino acids.

V and J are TRBV27 and TRBJ1-1; TCRdb proposes TRBD1, but this gene call is untestable without DNA. The length of the CDR3 is 12 residues. Germline assignment: CDR1 MNHEY and CDR2 SMNVEV (reference sequence). The CDR3 sequence is CASSGTLTEALF.

The chain couples TRBV7-2 to TRBJ2-2. Looked up from germline, CDR1 is SGHTA and CDR2 is FQGNSA. There are 16 residues in the CDR3. The CDR3: CASSLARSTATGELFF. Supplemented by reference TRBV7-2 and TRBJ2-2, the full variable domain reads GAGVSQSPSNKVTEKGKDVELRCDPISGHTALYWYRQSLGQGLEFLIYFQGNSAPDKSGLPSDRFSAERTGGSVSTLTIQRTQQEDSAVYLCASSLARSTATGELFFGEGSRLTVL.

The rearrangement uses TRBV9 and TRBJ2-3; TCRdb reports TRBD1, a call that lacks DNA to check it against. From germline, CDR1 is SGDLS and CDR2 YYNGEE. The CDR3 is made up of 15 amino acids. The CDR3 here is CASRKQGRYTDTQYF. Full variable domain (rest looked up from reference TRBV9 and TRBJ2-3): DSGVTQTPKHLITATGQRVTLRCSPRSGDLSVYWYQQSLDQGLQFLIQYYNGEERAKGNILERFSAQQFPDLHSELNLSSLELGDSALYFCASRKQGRYTDTQYFGPGTRLTVL.

The gene calls are TRBV5-5 and TRBJ1-4; TCRdb names TRBD1, which stays unverified in the absence of DNA. CDR1 SGHKS and CDR2 YYEKEE come from the germline V gene (reference sequence). CDR3 length: 16 residues. The CDR3 sequence: CASSSGNRDRGEKLFF.